One and the same sample provided the 12 T cell receptor beta chains below, sequenced in a study of early T cells in non-severe SARS-CoV-2 infection. TCRdb analysed the 5' RACE reads with MiXCR anew, one entry per CDR3 protein. The profile shows 45,000 to 55,000 distinct CDR3 sequences, 6.2% of them singletons. The material sequenced was whole blood. Receptors were obtained from an adult who was a healthcare worker with PCR-confirmed SARS-CoV-2 infection or an uninfected control (not recorded which).

This clonotype was seen ten or more times. This chain joins TRBV10-3 and TRBJ2-7; TRBD1 matches at 9 bases. The V gene's germline CDR1 is ENHRY and CDR2 SYGVKD. V shed 4 bases, J shed 3 bases, and the junction held 4 bases outside the gene matches. The CDR3 covers 14 residues. CDR3 loop: CAISGDRVDYEQYF. In nucleotides, the CDR3 is TGTGCCATCAGTGGGGACAGGGTGGACTACGAGCAGTACTTC.

The table lists this clonotype with many counts. The rearrangement links TRBV3-1 to TRBJ2-7; unclear D gene. V lost 5 bases and J 4 bases, leaving 9 bases between the germline ends. Germline values: CDR1 LGHDT, CDR2 YNNKEL (reference sequence). The CDR3 loop spans 12 amino acids. CDR3 DNA sequence: TGTGCCAGCAGCTCCACCATTTACGAGCAGTACTTC. Translating it yields CASSSTIYEQYF.

Within the sample, this clonotype is medium-sized. The chain recombines TRBV25-1 with TRBJ1-2; no firm D call. The CDR3 covers 13 residues. Deletions cut 7 bases from V and 6 bases from J, with 15 bases between. Per the germline V gene, CDR1 is MGHDK and CDR2 is SYGVNS. The chain's CDR3 is CASTGQFPDGYTF. Here the CDR3 DNA reads TGTGCCAGCACTGGTCAGTTCCCCGATGGCTACACCTTC.

The chain combines TRBV20-1 with TRBJ2-5, with no clear D. Germline CDR1 and CDR2: DFQATT and SNEGSKA (reference sequence). There are 12 residues in the CDR3. With 7 bases removed from V and 1 base from J, the gap between germline ends came to 10 bases. The CDR3 coding sequence is TGCAGTGTCAACCGTCCCCAAGAGACCCAGTACTTC. Protein: CSVNRPQETQYF.

This clonotype was detected only a few times. This chain's CDR3 is CASSFQPTGSNYGYTF. For the CDR3, the DNA is TGCGCCAGCAGCTTCCAGCCGACAGGGTCTAACTATGGCTACACCTTC. The chain joins TRBV5-1 to TRBJ1-2; 7 positions match TRBD1. Germline values: CDR1 SGHRS, CDR2 YFSETQ. There are 16 residues in the CDR3. V lost 2 bases to trimming and J lost 0 bases; unmatched junction nucleotides: 7.

The table lists this clonotype with a few counts. This sequence joins TRBV2 and TRBJ2-1, with D unclear. Germline V gene sequence: CDR1 SNHLY, CDR2 FYNNEI. V shed 3 bases and J shed 2 bases, with 5 bases lying between them. This CDR3 is 13 amino acids long. CDR3 region: CASSDPPYNEQFF. The DNA for the CDR3 is TGTGCCAGCAGTGACCCCCCCTACAATGAGCAGTTCTTC.

In its sample, this clonotype was seen many times. The gene calls are TRBV12-3 or TRBV12-4 and TRBJ2-5, with a weak D call TRBD2 (7 bases). This CDR3 is 15 amino acids long. V was cut by 7 bases and J by 4 bases, with 19 bases left in between. The CDR3 sequence: CASTTSGGGGETQYF. The CDR3, as DNA: TGTGCCAGCACTACGTCGGGGGGCGGAGGAGAGACCCAGTACTTC.

There are a few counts of this clonotype. V is TRBV7-9 and J is TRBJ1-2; 8 bases are a match to TRBD1. The V gene end was trimmed by 5 bases and the J gene end by 4 bases; junction bases not matched to a gene: 6. Germline V gene sequence: CDR1 SEHNR, CDR2 FQNEAQ (reference sequence). The CDR3 spans 14 residues. The CDR3 DNA sequence: TGTGCCAGCAGCCAGGACAGGGCTACCTATGGCTACACCTTC. Protein sequence: CASSQDRATYGYTF.

This clonotype was observed at least ten times. This chain uses TRBV20-1 with TRBJ1-3; possible D gene TRBD1, 6 bases. V lost 4 bases to trimming and J lost 4 bases, with 17 bases between them. Germline V gene lookup returns CDR1 DFQATT and CDR2 SNEGSKA (reference sequence). The CDR3 contains 15 residues. The CDR3 bases are TGCAGTGCTACCCCAGGAGGGGGAATCGGAAACACCATATATTTT. It is translated as CSATPGGGIGNTIYF.

The chain has TRBV12-3 or TRBV12-4 and TRBJ1-1; perhaps TRBD1 as D (6 bases). This CDR3 is 14 amino acids long. The ends were cut back, 5 bases at V and 8 bases at J, with 18 bases in the middle. The CDR3 region is CASSREGGRSEAFF. The CDR3 nucleotides read TGTGCCAGCAGTCGAGAGGGGGGACGGTCCGAAGCTTTCTTT.

This clonotype has only a few counts. V and J are TRBV4-1 and TRBJ1-2; no firm D call. The V gene's germline CDR1 is MGHRA and CDR2 YSYEKL. V gave up 1 base and J gave up 4 bases, with 10 bases separating them. The CDR3 is 14 residues long. Here the CDR3 reads CASSQGGGSYGYTF. In nucleotides, the CDR3 is TGCGCCAGCAGCCAAGGTGGAGGCAGCTATGGCTACACCTTC.

This clonotype was detected only a few times. The chain has TRBV6-5 and TRBJ1-6; 7 nucleotides agree with TRBD1. The CDR3 runs 17 residues. V lost 6 bases and J lost 0; bases outside the gene matches: 8. The germline V gene has CDR1 MNHEY and CDR2 SVGAGI. The CDR3 region has the DNA TGTGCCAGCAGCCAGGGACAGTTGAGCTCCTATAATTCACCCCTCCACTTT. Protein sequence: CASSQGQLSSYNSPLHF.